This entry lists 8 T cell receptor beta chains sequenced from one sample in a study of T cells in Graves' hyperthyroidism and ophthalmopathy. There were TCR beta CDR3 regions amplified from RNA transcripts. With the HTBI primer set, the TCR CDR3 went through a first round of RT-PCR. TCRdb used MiXCR to reprocess the multiplex PCR reads, holding one entry per CDR3 protein. The sample lists tens of thousands of distinct CDR3 sequences, roughly 50% occurring once. Sequenced input: blood. These TCRs come from a man aged 35 to 55 with Graves' ophthalmopathy.

This clonotype has only one observation. The chain recombines TRBV7-3 with TRBJ1-3; D gene unclear. Germline V lookup: CDR1 SGHTA, CDR2 FQGTGA. Trimming removed 4 bases at V and 7 bases at J, with 8 bases between. The CDR3 loop spans 12 amino acids. CDR3 amino acids: CASSSGPNTIYF. CDR3 DNA: TGTGCCAGCAGCTCAGGACCCAACACCATATATTTT.

The CDR3 DNA sequence: TGTGCCAGCAGTCAACGACAACGCTACAATGAGCAGTATTTT. Translated, it gives CASSQRQRYNEQYF. The chain has TRBV6-5 and TRBJ2-3, with no clear D. Germline CDR1 reads MNHEY; CDR2 reads SVGAGI. The V end lost 5 bases, the J end lost 11 bases, and 20 bases lay between the germline ends. The CDR3 runs to 14 residues.

A remark on this clonotype: Germline and junction disagree at one end, which may indicate a read error. V is TRBV5-6 and J is TRBJ1-1; 7 nucleotides align to TRBD1. The CDR3 sequence is 15 residues long. Germline CDR1 reads SGHDT; CDR2 reads YYEEEE. This chain's CDR3 is CASRYRGMGNTEASF. CDR3 in DNA: TGTGCTAGCAGGTACAGGGGCATGGGGAACACTGAAGCTTCCTTT.

In its sample, this clonotype is medium-sized. CDR3: CASRGQGWQYF. CDR3 nucleotide sequence: TGTGCCAGCAGGGGACAGGGCTGGCAGTACTTC. The chain carries TRBV2 and TRBJ2-7, with 9 positions matching TRBD1. V trimming: 6 bases; J trimming: 9 bases; junction bases outside the gene matches: 3. Looked up from germline, CDR1 is SNHLY and CDR2 is FYNNEI. CDR3 length: 11 amino acids.

The genes are TRBV3-1 and TRBJ2-3; a weak D match, TRBD2 (6 bases). The CDR3 length is 20 residues. Germline CDR1 is LGHDT and CDR2 is YNNKEL (reference sequence). Trimming shortened V by 3 bases and J by 3 bases, and 28 bases separated the two germline ends. In nucleotides, the CDR3 is TGTGCCAGCAGCCAGTATATCAACAGGTTTGGGGGGACCCCTACAGATACGCAGTATTTT. Its translation is CASSQYINRFGGTPTDTQYF.

This clonotype was counted many times. The chain couples TRBV5-4 to TRBJ2-3; unclear D gene. The CDR3 totals 12 residues. Germline V gene data show CDR1 as SGHNT and CDR2 as YYREEE (reference sequence). Trimming cost V 6 bases and J 2 bases, with 7 bases left between them. The CDR3 bases are TGTGCCAGCAACCGTAACACAGATACGCAGTATTTT. It encodes CASNRNTDTQYF.

Of note for this clonotype: A read error is likely, as this CDR3 ends without the conserved phenylalanine or tryptophan. This sequence joins TRBV20-1 and TRBJ1-2; 8 bases fit TRBD1. Trimming at V came to 5 bases and at J to 4 bases, leaving 12 bases not matched to a gene. The CDR3 covers 15 residues. Per the germline V gene, CDR1 is DFQATT and CDR2 is SNEGSKA (reference sequence). Written as DNA, the CDR3 is TGCAGTGCTGTATCCCCCCAGGGGGCATTCTATGGCTACACCTCC. This gives the protein CSAVSPQGAFYGYTS.

This sequence joins TRBV7-9 and TRBJ2-7; 9 nucleotides line up with TRBD1. V was pared by 1 base and J by 13 bases, with 5 bases of the junction left unmatched. The CDR3 runs to 12 residues. The germline gives CDR1 SEHNR, CDR2 FQNEAQ (reference sequence). The CDR3 region has the DNA TGTGCCAGCAGCTTAGGGGGACAGGGTAACTACTTC. Its protein product is CASSLGGQGNYF.